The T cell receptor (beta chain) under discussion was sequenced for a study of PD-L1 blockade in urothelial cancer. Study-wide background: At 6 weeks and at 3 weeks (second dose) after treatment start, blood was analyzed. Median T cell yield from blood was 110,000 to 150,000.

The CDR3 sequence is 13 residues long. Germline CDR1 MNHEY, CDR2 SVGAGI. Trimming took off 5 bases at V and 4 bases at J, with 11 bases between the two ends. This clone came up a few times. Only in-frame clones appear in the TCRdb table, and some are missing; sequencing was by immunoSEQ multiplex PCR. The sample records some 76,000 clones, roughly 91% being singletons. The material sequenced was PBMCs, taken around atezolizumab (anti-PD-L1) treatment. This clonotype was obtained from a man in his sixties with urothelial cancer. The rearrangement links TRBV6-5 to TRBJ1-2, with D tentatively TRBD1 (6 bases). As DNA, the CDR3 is TGTGCCAGCAGTGAAACAGGGCTCTATGGCTACACCTTC. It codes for CASSETGLYGYTF.